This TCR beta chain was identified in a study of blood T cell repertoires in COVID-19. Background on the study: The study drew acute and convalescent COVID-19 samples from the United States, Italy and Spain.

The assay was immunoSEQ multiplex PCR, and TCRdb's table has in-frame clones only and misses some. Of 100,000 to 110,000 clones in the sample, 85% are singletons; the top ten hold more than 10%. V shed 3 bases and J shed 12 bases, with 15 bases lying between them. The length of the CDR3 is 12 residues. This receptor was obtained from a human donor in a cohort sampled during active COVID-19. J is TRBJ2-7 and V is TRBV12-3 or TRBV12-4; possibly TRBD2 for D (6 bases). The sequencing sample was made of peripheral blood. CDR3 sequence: CASSFRDSLLYF. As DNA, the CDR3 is TGTGCCAGCAGTTTCCGGGACTCCCTGTTGTACTTC.